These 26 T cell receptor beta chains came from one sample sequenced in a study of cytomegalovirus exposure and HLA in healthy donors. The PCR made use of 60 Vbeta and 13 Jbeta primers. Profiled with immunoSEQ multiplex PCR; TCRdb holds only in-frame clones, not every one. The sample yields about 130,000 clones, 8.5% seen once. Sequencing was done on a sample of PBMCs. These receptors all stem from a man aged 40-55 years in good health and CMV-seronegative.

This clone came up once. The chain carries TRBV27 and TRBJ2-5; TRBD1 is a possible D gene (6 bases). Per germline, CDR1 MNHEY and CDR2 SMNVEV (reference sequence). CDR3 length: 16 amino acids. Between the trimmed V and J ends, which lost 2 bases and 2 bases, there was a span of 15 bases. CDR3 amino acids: CASSLTGPLPQETQYF. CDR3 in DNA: TGTGCCAGCAGTTTAACAGGGCCCCTCCCGCAAGAGACCCAGTACTTC.

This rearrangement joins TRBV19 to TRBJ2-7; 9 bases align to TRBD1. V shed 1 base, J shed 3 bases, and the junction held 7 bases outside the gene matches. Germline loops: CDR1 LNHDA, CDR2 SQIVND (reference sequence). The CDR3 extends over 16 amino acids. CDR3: CASSIAETGGSYEQYF. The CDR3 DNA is TGTGCCAGTAGTATAGCCGAGACAGGGGGGAGCTACGAGCAGTACTTC. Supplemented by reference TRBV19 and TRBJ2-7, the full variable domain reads DGGITQSPKYLFRKEGQNVTLSCEQNLNHDAMYWYRQDPGQGLRLIYYSQIVNDFQKGDIAEGYSVSREKKESFPLTVTSAQKNPTAFYLCASSIAETGGSYEQYFGPGTRLTVT.

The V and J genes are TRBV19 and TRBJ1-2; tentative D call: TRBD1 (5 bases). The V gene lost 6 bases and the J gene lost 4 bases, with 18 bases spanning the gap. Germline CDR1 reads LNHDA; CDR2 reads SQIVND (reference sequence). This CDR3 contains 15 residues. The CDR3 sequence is CASSPGIGAGYGYTF. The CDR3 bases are TGTGCCAGTAGCCCCGGTATTGGGGCAGGCTATGGCTACACCTTC.

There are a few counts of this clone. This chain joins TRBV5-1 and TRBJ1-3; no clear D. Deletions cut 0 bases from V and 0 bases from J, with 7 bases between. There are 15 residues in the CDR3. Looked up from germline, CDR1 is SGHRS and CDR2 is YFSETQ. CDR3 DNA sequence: TGCGCCAGCAGCTTGGACGGACTCTCTGGAAACACCATATATTTT. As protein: CASSLDGLSGNTIYF.

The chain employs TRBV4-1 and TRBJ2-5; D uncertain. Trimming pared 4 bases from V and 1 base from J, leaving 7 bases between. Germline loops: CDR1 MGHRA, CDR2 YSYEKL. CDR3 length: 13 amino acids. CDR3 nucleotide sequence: TGCGCCAGCAGCCGTCGGGTCCAAGAGACCCAGTACTTC. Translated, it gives CASSRRVQETQYF.

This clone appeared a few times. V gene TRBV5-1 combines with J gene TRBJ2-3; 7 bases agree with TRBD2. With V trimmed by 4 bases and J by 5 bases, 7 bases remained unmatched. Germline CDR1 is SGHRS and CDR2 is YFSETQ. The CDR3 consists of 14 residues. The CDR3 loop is CASSPGGSRDTQYF. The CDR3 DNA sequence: TGCGCCAGCAGCCCGGGGGGATCGAGAGATACGCAGTATTTT.

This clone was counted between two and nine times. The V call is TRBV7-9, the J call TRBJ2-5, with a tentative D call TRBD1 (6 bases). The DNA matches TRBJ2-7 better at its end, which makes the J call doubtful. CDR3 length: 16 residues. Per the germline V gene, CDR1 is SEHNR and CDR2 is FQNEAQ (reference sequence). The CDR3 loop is CASSLGIRTETYEQYF. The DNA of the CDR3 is TGTGCCAGCAGCTTAGGGATCCGGACAGAGACCTACGAGCAGTACTTC.

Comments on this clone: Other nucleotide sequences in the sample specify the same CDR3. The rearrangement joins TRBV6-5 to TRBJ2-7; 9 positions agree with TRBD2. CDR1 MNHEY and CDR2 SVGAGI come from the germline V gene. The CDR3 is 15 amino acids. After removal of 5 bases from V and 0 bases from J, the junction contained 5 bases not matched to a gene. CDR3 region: CASSPLTSGSYEQYF. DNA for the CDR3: TGTGCCAGCAGTCCACTGACTAGCGGCTCCTACGAGCAGTACTTC.

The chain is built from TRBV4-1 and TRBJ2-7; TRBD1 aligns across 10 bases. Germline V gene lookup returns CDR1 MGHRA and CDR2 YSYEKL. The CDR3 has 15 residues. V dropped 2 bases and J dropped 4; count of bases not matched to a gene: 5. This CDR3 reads CASSQPGQGFYEQYF. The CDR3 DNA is TGCGCCAGCAGCCAACCGGGACAGGGGTTTTACGAGCAGTACTTC.

The CDR3 loop is CASSLTGVNTEAFF. CDR3 nucleotide sequence: TGTGCCAGCAGTTTGACAGGGGTTAACACTGAAGCTTTCTTT. V and J are TRBV27 and TRBJ1-1, with 8 nucleotides matching TRBD1. CDR1 MNHEY and CDR2 SMNVEV come from the germline V gene (reference sequence). The CDR3 has 14 residues. Trimming took 3 bases from V and 2 from J; bases not matched to a gene: 2.

The CDR3, as DNA: TGTGCCAGCAGCCAGGCGGGGGGCGAAGCTTTCTTT. Its translation is CASSQAGGEAFF. The gene calls are TRBV14 and TRBJ1-1; possibly TRBD1 for D (6 bases). Between the trimmed V and J ends, which lost 3 bases and 8 bases, there was a span of 10 bases. This CDR3 has 12 residues. Germline V gene sequence: CDR1 SGHDN, CDR2 FVKESK. Complete variable domain (other parts from reference TRBV14 and TRBJ1-1): EAGVTQFPSHSVIEKGQTVTLRCDPISGHDNLYWYRRVMGKEIKFLLHFVKESKQDESGMPNNRFLAERTGGTYSTLKVQPAELEDSGVYFCASSQAGGEAFFGQGTRLTVV.

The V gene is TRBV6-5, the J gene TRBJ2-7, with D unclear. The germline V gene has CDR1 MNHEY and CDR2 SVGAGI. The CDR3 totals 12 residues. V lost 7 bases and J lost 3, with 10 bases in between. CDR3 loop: CASNNPGYEQYF. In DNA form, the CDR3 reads TGTGCCAGCAATAACCCCGGCTACGAGCAGTACTTC.

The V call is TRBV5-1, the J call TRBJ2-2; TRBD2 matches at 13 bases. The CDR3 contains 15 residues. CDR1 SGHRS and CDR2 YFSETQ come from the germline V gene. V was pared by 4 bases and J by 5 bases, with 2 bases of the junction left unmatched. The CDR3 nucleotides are TGCGCCAGCAGCCCGACTAGCGGGGGGACCGGGGAGCTGTTTTTT. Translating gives CASSPTSGGTGELFF.

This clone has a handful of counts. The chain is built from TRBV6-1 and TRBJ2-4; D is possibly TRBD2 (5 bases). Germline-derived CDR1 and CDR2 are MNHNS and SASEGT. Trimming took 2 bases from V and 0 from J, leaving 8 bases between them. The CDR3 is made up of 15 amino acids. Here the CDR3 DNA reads TGTGCCAGCAGTGAATGGGAGACAGCCAAAAACATTCAGTACTTC. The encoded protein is CASSEWETAKNIQYF.

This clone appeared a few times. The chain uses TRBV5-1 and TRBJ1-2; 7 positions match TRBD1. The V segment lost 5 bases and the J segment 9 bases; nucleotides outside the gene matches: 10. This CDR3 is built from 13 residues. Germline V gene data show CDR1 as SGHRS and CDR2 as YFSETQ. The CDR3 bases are TGCGCCAGCAGTTTCGACAGGGCCGGTAGCTACACCTTC. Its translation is CASSFDRAGSYTF.

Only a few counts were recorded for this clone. The CDR3 nucleotides are TGTGCCAGCCTTCGGGGGAGAAGCACTGAAGCTTTCTTT. Translating gives CASLRGRSTEAFF. This chain links TRBV13 with TRBJ1-1, with a possible D match to TRBD1 (5 bases). The V end lost 8 bases, the J end lost 4 bases, and 14 bases lay between the germline ends. Looked up from germline, CDR1 is PRHDT and CDR2 is FYEKMQ (reference sequence). There are 13 residues in the CDR3.

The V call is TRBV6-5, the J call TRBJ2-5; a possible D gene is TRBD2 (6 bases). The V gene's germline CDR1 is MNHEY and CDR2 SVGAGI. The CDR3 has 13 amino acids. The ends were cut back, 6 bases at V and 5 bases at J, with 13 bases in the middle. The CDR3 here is CASSPGAGETQYF. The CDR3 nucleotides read TGTGCCAGCAGCCCCGGGGCGGGGGAGACCCAGTACTTC.

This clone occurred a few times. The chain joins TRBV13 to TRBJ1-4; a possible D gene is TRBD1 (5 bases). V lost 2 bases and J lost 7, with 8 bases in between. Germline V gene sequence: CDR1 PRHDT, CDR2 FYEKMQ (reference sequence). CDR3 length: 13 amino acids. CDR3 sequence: CASSLSRAEKLFF. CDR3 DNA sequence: TGTGCCAGCAGCTTAAGCAGGGCTGAAAAACTGTTTTTT.

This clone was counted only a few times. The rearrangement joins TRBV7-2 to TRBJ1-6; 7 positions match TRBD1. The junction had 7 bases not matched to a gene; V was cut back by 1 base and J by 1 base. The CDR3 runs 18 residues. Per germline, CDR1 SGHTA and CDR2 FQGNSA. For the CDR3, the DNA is TGTGCCAGCAGCTTAGTCGGGGCAGGGGGATCCTATAATTCACCCCTCCACTTT. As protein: CASSLVGAGGSYNSPLHF.

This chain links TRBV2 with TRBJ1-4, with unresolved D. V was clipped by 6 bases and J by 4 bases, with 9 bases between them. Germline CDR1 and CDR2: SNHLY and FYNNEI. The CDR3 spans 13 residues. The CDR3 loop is CASSWQNNEKLFF. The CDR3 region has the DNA TGTGCCAGCAGCTGGCAGAATAATGAAAAACTGTTTTTT.

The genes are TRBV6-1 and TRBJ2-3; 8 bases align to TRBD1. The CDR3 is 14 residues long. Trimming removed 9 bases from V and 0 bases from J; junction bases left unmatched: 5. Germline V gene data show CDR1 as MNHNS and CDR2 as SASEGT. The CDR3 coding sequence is TGTGCCAGTCTCCGGGACAGGAGCACAGATACGCAGTATTTT. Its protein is CASLRDRSTDTQYF.

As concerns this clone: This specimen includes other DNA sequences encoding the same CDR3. CDR3: CASSLGGGGTDTQYF. DNA of the CDR3: TGTGCCAGCAGCTTAGGTGGGGGAGGAACAGATACGCAGTATTTT. V usage is TRBV7-9 and J usage is TRBJ2-3; D is possibly TRBD2 (6 bases). Trimming stripped 1 base from V and 3 bases from J, with 11 bases between. CDR3 length equals 15 residues. The germline CDR1 and CDR2 sequences are SEHNR and FQNEAQ (reference sequence).

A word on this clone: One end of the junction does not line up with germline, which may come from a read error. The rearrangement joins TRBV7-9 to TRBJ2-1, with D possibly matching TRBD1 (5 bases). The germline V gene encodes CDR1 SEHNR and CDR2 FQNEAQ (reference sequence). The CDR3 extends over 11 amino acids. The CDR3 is CASSSLRADVF. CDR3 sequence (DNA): TGTGCCAGCAGCTCACTCAGGGCGGATGTCTTC.

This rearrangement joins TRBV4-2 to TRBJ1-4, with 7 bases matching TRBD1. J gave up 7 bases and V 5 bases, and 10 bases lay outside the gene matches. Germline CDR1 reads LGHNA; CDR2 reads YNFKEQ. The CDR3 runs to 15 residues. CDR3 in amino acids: CASSDSQGGGEKLFF. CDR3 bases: TGTGCCAGCAGCGACAGCCAGGGGGGAGGTGAAAAACTGTTTTTT.

The CDR3 nucleotides are TGCGCCAGCAGCTATCTTACAGGGGAATCCTACGAGCAGTACTTC. It encodes CASSYLTGESYEQYF. The rearrangement links TRBV5-1 to TRBJ2-7, with 7 bases matching TRBD1. The CDR3 spans 15 residues. Germline V gene lookup returns CDR1 SGHRS and CDR2 YFSETQ. V shed 3 bases, J shed 1 base, and the junction held 7 bases outside the gene matches.

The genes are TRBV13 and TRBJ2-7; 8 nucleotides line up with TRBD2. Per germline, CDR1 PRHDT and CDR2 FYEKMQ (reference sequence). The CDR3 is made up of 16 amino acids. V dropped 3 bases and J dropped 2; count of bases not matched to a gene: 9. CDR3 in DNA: TGTGCCAGCAGCTTCTTGAGCGGGGGAGAACCCTACGAGCAGTACTTC. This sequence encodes CASSFLSGGEPYEQYF.